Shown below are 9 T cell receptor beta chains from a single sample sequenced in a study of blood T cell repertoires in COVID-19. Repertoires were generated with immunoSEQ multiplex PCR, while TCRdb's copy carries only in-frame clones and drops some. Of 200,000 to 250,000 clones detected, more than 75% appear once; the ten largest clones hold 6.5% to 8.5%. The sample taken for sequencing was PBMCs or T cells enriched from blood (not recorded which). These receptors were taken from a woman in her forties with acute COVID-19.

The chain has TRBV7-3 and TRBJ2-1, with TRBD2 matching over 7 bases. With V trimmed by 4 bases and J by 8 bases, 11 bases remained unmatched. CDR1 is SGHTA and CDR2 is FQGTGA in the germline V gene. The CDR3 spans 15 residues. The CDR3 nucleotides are TGTGCCAGCAGCTCCGGGGCGGGGGAATCCGATGAGCAGTTCTTC. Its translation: CASSSGAGESDEQFF. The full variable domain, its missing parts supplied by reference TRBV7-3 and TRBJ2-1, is GAGVSQTPSNKVTEKGKYVELRCDPISGHTALYWYRQSLGQGPEFLIYFQGTGAADDSGLPNDRFFAVRPEGSVSTLKIQRTERGDSAVYLCASSSGAGESDEQFFGPGTRLTVL.

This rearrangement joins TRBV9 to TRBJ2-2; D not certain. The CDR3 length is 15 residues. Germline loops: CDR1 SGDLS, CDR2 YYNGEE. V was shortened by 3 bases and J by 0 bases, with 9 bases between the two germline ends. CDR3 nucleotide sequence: TGTGCCAGCAGCGCAGACACAGCGAACACCGGGGAGCTGTTTTTT. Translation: CASSADTANTGELFF.

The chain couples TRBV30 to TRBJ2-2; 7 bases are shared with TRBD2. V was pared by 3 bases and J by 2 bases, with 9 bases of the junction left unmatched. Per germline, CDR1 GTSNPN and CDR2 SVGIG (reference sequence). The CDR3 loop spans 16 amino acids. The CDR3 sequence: CAWSVTSVSNTGELFF. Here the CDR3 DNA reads TGTGCCTGGAGCGTTACTAGCGTAAGCAACACCGGGGAGCTGTTTTTT.

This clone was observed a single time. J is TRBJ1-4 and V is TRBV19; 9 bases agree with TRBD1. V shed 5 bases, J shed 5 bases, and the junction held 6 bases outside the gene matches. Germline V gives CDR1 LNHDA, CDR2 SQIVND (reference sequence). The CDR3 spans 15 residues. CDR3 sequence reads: CASSYTGTGNEKLFF. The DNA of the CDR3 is TGTGCCAGTAGTTACACCGGGACAGGGAATGAAAAACTGTTTTTT.

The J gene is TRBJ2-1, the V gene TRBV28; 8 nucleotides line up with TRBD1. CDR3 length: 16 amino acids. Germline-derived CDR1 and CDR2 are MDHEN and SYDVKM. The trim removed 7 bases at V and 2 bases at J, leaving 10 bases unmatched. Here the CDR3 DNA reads TGTGCCAGCACCCTAGGCGGGACAGGAACCTACAATGAGCAGTTCTTC. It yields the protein CASTLGGTGTYNEQFF.

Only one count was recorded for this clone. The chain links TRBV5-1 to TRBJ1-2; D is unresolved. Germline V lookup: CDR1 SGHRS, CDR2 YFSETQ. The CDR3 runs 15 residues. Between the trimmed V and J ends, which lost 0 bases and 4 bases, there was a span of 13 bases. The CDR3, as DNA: TGCGCCAGCAGCTTGGATGTAGGCGAGGGCTATGGCTACACCTTC. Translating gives CASSLDVGEGYGYTF.

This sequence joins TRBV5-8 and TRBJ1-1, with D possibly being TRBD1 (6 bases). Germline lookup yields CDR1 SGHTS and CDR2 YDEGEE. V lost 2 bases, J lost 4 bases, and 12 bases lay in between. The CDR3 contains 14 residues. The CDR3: CASSLDGTSTEAFF. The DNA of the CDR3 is TGTGCCAGCAGCTTAGATGGGACAAGCACTGAAGCTTTCTTT.

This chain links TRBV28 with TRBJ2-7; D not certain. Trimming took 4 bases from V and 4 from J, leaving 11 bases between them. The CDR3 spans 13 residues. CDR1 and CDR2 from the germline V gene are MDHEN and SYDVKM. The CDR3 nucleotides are TGTGCCAGCAGTTCACAGAACCTTTACGAGCAGTACTTC. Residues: CASSSQNLYEQYF.

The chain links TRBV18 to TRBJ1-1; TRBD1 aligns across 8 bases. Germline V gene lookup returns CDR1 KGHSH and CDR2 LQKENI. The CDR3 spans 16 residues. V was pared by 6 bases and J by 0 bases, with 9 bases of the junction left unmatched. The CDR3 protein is CASSLRQGRMNTEAFF. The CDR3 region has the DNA TGTGCCAGCTCCCTCAGACAGGGGAGAATGAACACTGAAGCTTTCTTT.